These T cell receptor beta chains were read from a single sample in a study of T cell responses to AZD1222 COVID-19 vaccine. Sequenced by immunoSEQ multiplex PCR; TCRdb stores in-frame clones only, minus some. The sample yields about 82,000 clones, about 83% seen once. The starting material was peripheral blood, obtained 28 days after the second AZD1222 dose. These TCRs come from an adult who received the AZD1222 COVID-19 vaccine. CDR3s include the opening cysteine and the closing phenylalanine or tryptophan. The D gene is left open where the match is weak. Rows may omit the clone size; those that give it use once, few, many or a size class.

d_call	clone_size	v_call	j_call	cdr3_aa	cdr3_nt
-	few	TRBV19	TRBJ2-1	CASSLVGAVAYNEQFF	TGTGCCAGTAGTTTGGTAGGGGCCGTGGCCTACAATGAGCAGTTCTTC
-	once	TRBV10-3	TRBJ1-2	CAISEGGDYGYTF	TGTGCCATCAGTGAGGGGGGCGATTATGGCTACACCTTC
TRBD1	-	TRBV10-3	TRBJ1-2	CAIQDRGDNYGYTF	TGTGCCATCCAGGACAGGGGGGATAACTATGGCTACACCTTC
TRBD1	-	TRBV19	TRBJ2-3	CASSKDRAADTQYF	TGTGCCAGTAGTAAGGACAGGGCCGCAGATACGCAGTATTTT
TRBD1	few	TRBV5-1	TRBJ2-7	CASSTGTGTYEQYF	TGCGCCAGCAGCACCGGGACAGGGACATACGAGCAGTACTTC
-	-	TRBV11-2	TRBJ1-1	CASSLARPGLAFF	TGTGCCAGCAGCTTAGCACGGCCCGGATTAGCTTTCTTT
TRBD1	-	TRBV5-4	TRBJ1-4	CASSRQGGSEKLFF	TGTGCCAGCAGCAGACAGGGTGGTAGCGAAAAACTGTTTTTT
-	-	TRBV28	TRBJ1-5	CASSFALGNQPQHF	TGTGCCAGCAGTTTCGCCTTAGGCAATCAGCCCCAGCATTTT
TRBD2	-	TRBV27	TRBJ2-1	CASSLGLAGGPSAFEQFF	TGTGCCAGCAGTTTGGGACTAGCGGGAGGGCCTTCGGCTTTTGAGCAGTTCTTC
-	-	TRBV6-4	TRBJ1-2	CASNHSLTYGYTF	TGTGCCAGCAATCACTCCTTGACCTATGGCTACACCTTC
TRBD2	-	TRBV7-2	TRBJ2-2	CASTPGPSGRGTGELFF	TGTGCCAGCACCCCGGGGCCTAGCGGGAGGGGAACCGGGGAGCTGTTTTTT
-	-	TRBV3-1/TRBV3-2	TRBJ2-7	CASSRLEGVSEQYF	TGTGCCAGCAGCCGGTTGGAGGGGGTATCCGAGCAGTACTTC
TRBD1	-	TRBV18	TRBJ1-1	CASSPPTGTGAPRDTEAFF	TGTGCCAGCTCACCCCCTACCGGGACAGGGGCCCCACGGGACACTGAAGCTTTCTTT
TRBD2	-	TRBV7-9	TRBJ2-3	CASSVGLANTDTQYF	TGTGCCAGCAGCGTCGGACTAGCGAACACAGATACGCAGTATTTT
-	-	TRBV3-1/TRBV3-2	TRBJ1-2	CAIRDNGYGYTF	TGTGCCATTCGGGACAACGGCTATGGCTACACCTTC
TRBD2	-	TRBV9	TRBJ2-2	CASSAGEGFPNTGELFF	TGTGCCAGCAGCGCCGGGGAGGGGTTCCCGAACACCGGGGAGCTGTTTTTT
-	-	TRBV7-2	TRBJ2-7	CASSLDGLSYEQYF	TGTGCCAGCAGCTTAGACGGACTGTCCTACGAGCAGTACTTC
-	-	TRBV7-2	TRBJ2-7	CASSFHPGETYEQYF	TGTGCCAGCAGCTTTCATCCGGGAGAAACATACGAGCAGTACTTC
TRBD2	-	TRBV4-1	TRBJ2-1	CASSQSFGPGLAGYNEQFF	TGCGCCAGCAGCCAAAGCTTCGGACCGGGACTAGCGGGTTACAATGAGCAGTTCTTC
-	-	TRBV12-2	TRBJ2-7	CASRLARRTASSYEQYF	TGTGCAAGTCGCTTAGCGCGGAGGACAGCCAGCTCCTACGAGCAGTACTTC
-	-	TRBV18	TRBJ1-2	CASSPPGTYGYTF	TGTGCCAGCTCACCCCCCGGGACCTATGGCTACACCTTC
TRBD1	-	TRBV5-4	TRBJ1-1	CASSLPRQGGNTEAFF	TGTGCCAGCAGCTTGCCCCGACAGGGCGGGAACACTGAAGCTTTCTTT
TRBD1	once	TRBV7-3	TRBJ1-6	CASSLNAPKGGYSPLHF	TGTGCCAGCAGCTTAAACGCCCCCAAAGGGGGCTATTCACCCCTCCACTTT
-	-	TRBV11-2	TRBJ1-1	CASSLRWGTEAFF	TGTGCCAGCAGCTTACGCTGGGGCACTGAAGCTTTCTTT
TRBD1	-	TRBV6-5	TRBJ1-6	CASSRDSRSNSPLHF	TGTGCCAGCAGCCGGGACAGTAGATCCAATTCACCCCTCCACTTT
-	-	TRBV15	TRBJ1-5	CATSRDPGVGQPQHF	TGTGCCACCAGCAGAGACCCGGGGGTAGGTCAGCCCCAGCATTTT
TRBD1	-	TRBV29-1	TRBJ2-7	CSARQGSGEQYF	TGCAGCGCGCGACAGGGGTCGGGAGAGCAGTACTTC
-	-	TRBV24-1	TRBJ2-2	CATSDPPLFGYATNTGELFF	TGTGCCACCAGTGATCCCCCCCTGTTTGGGTATGCGACGAACACCGGGGAGCTGTTTTTT
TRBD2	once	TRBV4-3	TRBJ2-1	CASSHSRTSGSRNEQFF	TGCGCCAGCAGCCATTCTAGGACTAGCGGGAGTCGGAATGAGCAGTTCTTC
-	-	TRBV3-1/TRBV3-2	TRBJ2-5	CASSQGVKVRETQYF	TGTGCCAGCAGCCAAGGGGTCAAGGTCAGGGAGACCCAGTACTTC
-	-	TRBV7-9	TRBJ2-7	CASTRGGIHEQYF	TGTGCCAGCACCCGAGGAGGGATCCACGAGCAGTACTTC
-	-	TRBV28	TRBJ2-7	CASSEPGHASYEQYF	TGTGCCAGCAGTGAACCGGGACACGCCTCCTACGAGCAGTACTTC
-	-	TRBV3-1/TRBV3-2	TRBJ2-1	CASSSGRVYNEQFF	TGTGCCAGCAGCTCCGGCCGGGTCTACAATGAGCAGTTCTTC
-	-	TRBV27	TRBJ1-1	CASRRAGRDTEAFF	TGTGCCAGCAGAAGGGCAGGCCGGGACACTGAAGCTTTCTTT
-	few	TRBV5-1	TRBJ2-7	CASSPGPGAYEQYF	TGCGCCAGCAGCCCGGGCCCCGGGGCCTACGAGCAGTACTTC
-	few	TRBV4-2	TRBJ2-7	CASSQDSSPDYEQYF	TGTGCCAGCAGCCAAGATAGCTCACCCGACTACGAGCAGTACTTC
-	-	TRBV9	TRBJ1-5	CASRGRTFWQPQHF	TGTGCCAGCAGGGGACGGACCTTTTGGCAGCCCCAGCATTTT
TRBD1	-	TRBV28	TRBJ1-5	CASSSDRGGNQPQHF	TGTGCCAGCAGTTCCGACAGGGGAGGGAATCAGCCCCAGCATTTT
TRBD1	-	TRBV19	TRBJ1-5	CASSMSGGYSNQPQHF	TGTGCCAGTAGTATGTCAGGGGGATATAGCAATCAGCCCCAGCATTTT
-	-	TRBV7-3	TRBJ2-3	CASSLWRPDTQYF	TGTGCCAGCAGCTTATGGAGGCCGGATACGCAGTATTTT
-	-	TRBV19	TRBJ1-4	CASSIPKRSNEKLFF	TGTGCCAGTAGTATACCTAAGCGGTCTAATGAAAAACTGTTTTTT